The 4 T cell receptor beta chains reported below all come from one sample, sequenced in a study of tumor-infiltrating lymphocytes in primary liver carcinoma. Taking roughly 20-32 mg of unsorted bulk tissue, the authors co-extracted RNA and DNA. The template, about 550 ng total RNA, yielded TCR beta cDNA made with a constant-region primer. Each TCR beta library was derived from three nested multiplex PCR rounds that employed slightly modified ARM-PCR. The first two PCR rounds used TRBV1-TRBV30 primers with a Cbeta primer, 9 to 11 cycles each. From the multiplex PCR reads, TCRdb called clonotypes with MiXCR, one entry per CDR3 protein. The sample shows 100,000 to 120,000 distinct CDR3 sequences, roughly 80% of them seen only once. The sample taken for sequencing was liver tumor tissue from sampling region 3. Subset given: tumor region T3, left-lateral pole. The receptors were gathered from a man aged 35-49 years with primary liver carcinoma and hepatitis B virus infection.

Concerning this clonotype: At one end, the junction sequence differs from germline, possibly due to a read error. V and J are TRBV29-1 and TRBJ2-1, with a possible D match to TRBD2 (5 bases). CDR1 is SQVTM and CDR2 is ANQGSEA in the germline V gene. The CDR3 totals 16 residues. CDR3 loop: CSVDLLEASSYNEHFF. CDR3 bases: TGCAGCGTTGATCTTCTGGAGGCCAGCTCCTACAATGAGCACTTCTTC.

This clonotype was observed once. One junction end disagrees with the germline gene, perhaps due to a read error. The chain carries TRBV6-9 and TRBJ2-5, with D perhaps matching TRBD2 (5 bases). The CDR3 runs to 16 residues. CDR1 is MNHGY and CDR2 is SVAAGI in the germline V gene. The chain's CDR3 is CASSPSVSGEGETQYF. CDR3 DNA sequence: TGTGCCAGCAGCCCCTCGGTGAGCGGAGAGGGAGAGACTCAGTACTTC.

With regard to this clonotype: The junction differs from germline at one of its ends, possibly a read error. This chain joins TRBV4-1 and TRBJ2-5; the match to TRBD1 covers 7 bases. This CDR3 region has 16 residues. Germline V gives CDR1 MGHRA, CDR2 YSYEKL. The CDR3 bases are TGCGCCAGCAGCCAGACTCAGGGGGTGGCGGGCGAGACCCAATACTTC. Residues: CASSQTQGVAGETQYF.

For this clonotype: Given the absence of the conserved phenylalanine or tryptophan at the CDR3 end, a read error is likely. The chain has TRBV11-1 and TRBJ2-7; a weak D match, TRBD1 (5 bases). The CDR3 has 14 amino acids. The germline V gene has CDR1 SGHAT and CDR2 FQDESV (reference sequence). V lost 2 bases to trimming and J lost 2 bases, with 10 bases between them. CDR3 coding DNA: TGTGCCAGCAGCTTAACAGGTGGTCCCTACGAGCAGTACCTC. It is translated as CASSLTGGPYEQYL.